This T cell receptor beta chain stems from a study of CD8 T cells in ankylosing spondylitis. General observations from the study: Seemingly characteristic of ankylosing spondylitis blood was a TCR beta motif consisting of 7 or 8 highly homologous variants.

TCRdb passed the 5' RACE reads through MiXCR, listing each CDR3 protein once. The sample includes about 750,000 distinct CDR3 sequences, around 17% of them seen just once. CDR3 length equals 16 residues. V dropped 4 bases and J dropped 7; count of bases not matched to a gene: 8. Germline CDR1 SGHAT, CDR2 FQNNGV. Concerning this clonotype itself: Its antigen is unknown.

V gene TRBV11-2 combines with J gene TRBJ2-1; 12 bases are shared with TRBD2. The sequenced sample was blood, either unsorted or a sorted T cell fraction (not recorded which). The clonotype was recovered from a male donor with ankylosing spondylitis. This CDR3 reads CASSSNLAGGQNEQFF. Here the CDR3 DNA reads TGTGCCAGCAGCTCGAACCTAGCGGGGGGGCAGAATGAGCAGTTCTTC.